Described below is a single TCR beta chain sequence and its context. Antigen unknown. These data originate in a study of beta chain features in type 1 diabetes. Study-level results: Shortening of TCRB CDR3s, moderate but significant, appeared in all four CD4+ subsets of Type 1 diabetes patients. Patients with type 1 diabetes showed fewer VDJ junction insertions and more deletions.

CD4+ cells of the naive, central memory, regulatory and stem cell-like memory types were sorted via CD45RO/CCR7/CD25/CD127/CD95/CD27. Germline CDR1 is SGHNT and CDR2 is YYREEE (reference sequence). The V gene lost 4 bases and the J gene lost 8 bases, with 21 bases spanning the gap. The CDR3 runs 16 residues. The authors reverse transcribed all of the isolated RNA, so sequencing captured expressed TCRB transcripts. Produced via immunoSEQ multiplex PCR; TCRdb's table is partial and in-frame only. The sample carries 40,000 to 50,000 clones, about 68% recorded once. The genes are TRBV5-4 and TRBJ1-4; D not certain. The sequence derives from a man aged 30 to 45 with type 1 diabetes. Some clones in this sample may be carry-over from other donors' samples. Sequenced: Tregs from blood. As DNA, the CDR3 is TGTGCCAGCAGCCAAGATCTCGGCTTCCTGACAGAAAAACTGTTTTTT. It specifies CASSQDLGFLTEKLFF. Based on the CDR3 plus reference TRBV5-4 and TRBJ1-4, the full variable domain is ETGVTQSPTHLIKTRGQQVTLRCSSQSGHNTVSWYQQALGQGPQFIFQYYREEENGRGNFPPRFSGLQFPNYSSELNVNALELDDSALYLCASSQDLGFLTEKLFFGSGTQLSVL.